Detailed here is one TCR beta chain. Its antigen is currently not known. In total, about 650 healthy bone marrow donors made up the cohort. At the time of sampling, all cohort members were nominally healthy, though unrecorded immune exposures were likely present. The donor was CMV seronegative and belonged to the group of more than 300 seronegative cohort members. A peripheral blood sample was provided by each donor, and peripheral blood mononuclear cells were used for TCR beta sequencing. Genomic DNA was extracted from the blood cell samples with the Qiagen DNeasy Blood Extraction Kit. This specimen belongs to a study of cytomegalovirus exposure and HLA in healthy donors (dated 2017 in TCRdb). Study-level background: An earlier analysis of several hundred of the donors reported more than 250 Gb of sequence data and 120 million or so unique TCR beta sequences from about 180 million T cells. Every discovery cohort repertoire had been produced on one sequencing platform. Among the approximately 420 genotyped donors, about 85% belonged to the genetic ancestry cluster associated with self-reported Caucasian donors. HLA typing covered class I and class II loci at four-digit resolution. A few DR-DQ haplotypes were treated as single units for association and clustering because of strong linkage in the cohort. A later genetic analysis took genome-wide SNP genotypes for about three fifths of the roughly 670 donors and used that subset as a discovery cohort. Typing coverage differed by locus: A, B, C, DRB1 and DQB1 were typed in roughly 629-630 donors, DQA1 in about 560, DPA1 in around 610, and DPB1 in roughly 450. Donor age, sex, ethnicity and CMV serostatus were compiled alongside the repertoire data. A later analysis re-examined previously published TCR beta repertoires from more than 600 donors and added high-resolution HLA genotyping to investigate patterns of TCR occurrence. Rather than using new phenotypic data, the later analysis identified candidate immune exposures from TCR beta sequences and from how often those sequences occurred across donors. An early release that covered about 600 HLA-typed donors contained about 300 gigabases of sequencing data and around 80 million unique TCR sequences. To decide whether each TCR beta V gene segment behaved as functional or pseudogenic, an earlier analysis of some 600 of the donors relied on high-throughput TCR beta sequencing. The T cell repertoires of roughly 660 subjects were profiled by immunosequencing and related to cytomegalovirus serostatus. Along with the roughly 700-subject first cohort, a separate validation cohort of over 90 different subjects was used. Among several hundred genotyped donors of the cohort, an average of around 220,000 unique TCR beta nucleotide sequences was sequenced per donor, of which about 19% were non-productive. The study aimed to test whether signatures of past pathogen exposure could be identified by cataloging public T cell receptors. The study combined high-throughput TCR immunosequencing, statistical association of individual TCRs with disease status, and machine learning to predict cytomegalovirus infection status. Broad study findings and their caveats: Immune exposure information for the cohort was limited to CMV serostatus. Because some donors lacked HLA typing at each locus, the association tests relied only on the typed subset. The classifier was reported to diagnose cytomegalovirus status with high specificity and sensitivity in both the original and validation cohorts. It was suggested by the authors that the approach could potentially be generalized to other disease states and immunological phenotypes. A later analysis associated approximately 17,000 TCR beta sequences with specific HLA alleles at a false discovery rate of 0.05. In the study, around 160 TCR beta chains were listed as associated with cytomegalovirus. Linkage disequilibrium might explain the correlated functional status among segregating V segments, but an unknown experimental factor could not be excluded. When HLA alleles, especially DR and DQ, strongly co-occurred, TCR associations were difficult to assign to individual alleles. Broadly in line with IMGT annotations, most TCR beta V segments showed up in productive rearrangements about 87% or about 30% of the time in an earlier analysis of about 500 of the donors. In a later genetic analysis, fewer N-insertions in productive TCRs were reported among donors in an Asian-associated ancestry cluster than the approximately 630-donor mean. A cluster of highly shared sequence variants was judged likely to represent a technical artifact of the sequencing pipeline. The earlier analysis of approximately 560 of the donors excluded approximately 15 rarely observed V segments, including chromosome 9 orphons, because counts were too low. In vitro tests confirmed that three of the cytomegalovirus-associated TCR beta chains recognize cytomegalovirus antigens. Sequencing depth was assumed to be roughly uniform across donors in the presence/absence analyses, though that assumption may not hold. Most TCR sequences were observed very rarely across donors, whereas some public TCRs were present in many individuals. In a later analysis, most CMV-associated TCR beta chains were found to appear HLA-restricted, with HLA associations seemingly driven largely by CMV exposure. According to a later analysis, parvovirus B19, influenza, CMV and Epstein-Barr virus appeared linked to several top co-occurrence clusters. Only TCR beta chains were sequenced in this cohort, and the absence of alpha or paired-chain data limited detectable features. A further reported finding was that TCR beta sequences accurately predicted the HLA-A and HLA-B alleles for most subjects in the first cohort. In a later analysis, TCR association rates were found to vary across HLA loci, with the most associated TCRs seen for DRB1 alleles and the fewest for HLA-C alleles. The 87-base-pair reads could not distinguish some IMGT-functional V segments, including TRBV6-2 and TRBV6-3, so those segments were excluded. V-gene and J-gene trimming of TCR beta chains was associated with a missense DCLRE1C variant in a later genetic analysis, and the association was replicated in an independent cohort. Compared with equally common non-associated chains, HLA-associated TCR beta chains in a later analysis were more clonally expanded and had lower generation probabilities.

Library prep was done by the immunoSEQ multiplex PCR assay. For the multiplex PCR, a mixture combining 60 forward primers for TCR Vbeta segments and 13 reverse primers for TCR Jbeta segments was used. Amplification of the CDR3 region of rearranged TCR beta genes was performed with a multiplex PCR assay on genomic DNA. On the Illumina HiSeq System, the amplified TCR beta libraries were sequenced as 87-base-pair reads. In the source study's methods: Across the 500 to 700 repertoires, a later analysis counted about 81 million unique TCR beta chains, approximately 10 million of which were shared by at least two donors. To remove PCR and sequencing errors, raw reads were error-corrected and collapsed into unique sequences using a nearest-neighbor algorithm that merged closely related sequences. V, D and J gene segments were assigned by aligning CDR3 sequences to IMGT reference sequences. For a sequence to be retained, at least a six-nucleotide match to both a V gene segment and a J gene segment was required. Rearrangements were classified as productive when the CDR3 lacked stop codons and remained in frame with V and J, and all other rearrangements were classified as non-productive. Following IMGT convention, CDR3 was defined as the stretch from the second conserved V-encoded cysteine up to the conserved J-encoded phenylalanine. The earlier analysis of approximately 590 of the donors excluded any sequence lacking an unambiguous match to a single V gene segment. In an earlier analysis of 587 of the donors, V segments were called functional above 56.7% productive rearrangements and were called segregating when the between-donor standard deviation exceeded 5%. A statistical classification framework was developed to diagnose cytomegalovirus status using the catalog of TCR beta chain sequences. In a later analysis, V and J genes were assigned by comparing TCR nucleotide sequences against IMGT/GENE-DB human TR gene sequences. In a later analysis, CDR3 sequences and most-parsimonious VDJ recombination scenarios were assigned using the TCRdist pipeline. In a later analysis, each TCR beta chain was defined by its CDR3 amino acid sequence together with its V-gene family, and reads without a unique V-gene family were excluded. A later analysis removed 592 highly shared, low-generation-probability nucleotide sequences to deal with suspected cross-contamination and a sequencing artifact. In a later analysis, a clonal expansion index for each public chain was calculated from normalized within-repertoire ranks of inferred template counts. Generation probabilities in a later analysis came from a VDJ recombination model fitted to out-of-frame rearrangements, and those results were checked against IGoR. Hypergeometric tests were used in a later analysis to score TCR-TCR, TCR-HLA and TCR-CMV co-occurrence, with a repertoire-size bias correction applied to the TCR pairs. A later analysis estimated false discovery rates by permuting HLA or CMV assignments 20 times. In a later analysis, co-occurring TCRs were grouped using DBSCAN, and TCRdist sequence similarity was added for clustering within HLA-allele-positive subsets. Repertoires with fewer than 30,000 or more than 120,000 public chains were left out of co-occurrence clustering, as were five repertoires with anomalous nucleotide sharing. TCRdb's version of the immuneACCESS table is confined to in-frame rearrangements and falls short of the full clone set. An unresolved V gene accounts for under half of the shortfall where checked; the remainder is of unknown origin. The V and J calls and clone size come from that table; D and trimming were worked out from the DNA. This sample's listing comprises roughly 60,000 clones. Of the sample, more than 2% is held by the ten largest clones.

After removal of 2 bases from V and 5 bases from J, the junction retains 3 bases not matched to a gene. From its cysteine to its phenylalanine, the CDR3 spans 14 amino acids. The entry retains the CDR3 DNA only, 42 bases that are in frame from base 1. Looking up the germline V gene yields CDR1 SGHVS and CDR2 FNYEAQ. Sequencing was performed on PBMCs. The source is a woman in her late teens or twenties in good health and CMV-seronegative. Here the chain combines TRBV7-6 and TRBJ1-5; TRBD1 matches 7 bases in the middle. The DNA is as follows: TGTGCCAGCAGCTTAAACACAGGGGATCAGCCCCAGCATTTT. This is translated as CASSLNTGDQPQHF.